The clone carrying this T cell receptor (beta chain) was recorded many times. What it binds is not known. The data derive from a study of identical twins. Study-wide results and caveats: The same donors were not followed; conclusions instead depended on cross-sectional statistical analysis. While abundant cord blood beta clonotypes carried fewer insertions, memory repertoires showed no such pattern.

Trimming left V 4 bases short and J 0 bases short, with 18 bases between. The CDR3 spans 18 residues. Germline CDR1 and CDR2: MGHDK and SYGVNS. TCRdb called the 5' RACE reads again in MiXCR, with one record for every CDR3 protein. The data show hundreds of thousands of distinct CDR3 sequences, roughly 20% seen once. The same specimen was also included in a second study, on T cells expressing NK-cell markers. That paper notes: Each TCR beta repertoire originated in sorted T cells that were CD3+CD56+NKG2C+, CD3+CD56+NKG2C- or CD3+CD56-NKG2C+. In several donors, these clonotypes also led the CD3+CD56-NKG2C+ fraction.

The specimen was PBMCs. This clonotype was obtained from a woman between 18 and 29 years old in good health. The chain uses TRBV25-1 and TRBJ2-2; D unclear. The CDR3 here is CASSARSKTVTNTGELFF. As DNA, the CDR3 is TGTGCCAGCAGTGCCCGATCAAAGACCGTCACGAACACCGGGGAGCTGTTTTTT.